What follows describes a single T cell receptor (beta chain). Its target is unknown. This record comes from a study of OX40 agonist ivuxolimab in advanced cancers. Study-wide background: The mean age was 60 years, ranging from about 20 to 79, with less than 90% of participants male.

The study's findings and limits: Certain nonresponders likewise exhibited a low normalized T-cell clonal expansion. Not determined was the antigen specificity of the expanded peripheral T cells. Fewer expanded clones were found on average in CD4+ than in CD8+ T cells.

Repertoires were generated with immunoSEQ multiplex PCR, while TCRdb's copy carries only in-frame clones and drops some. The repertoire holds 70,000 to 95,000 clones, with about 90% as singletons. Deletions cut 3 bases from V and 2 bases from J, with 15 bases between. Germline V gives CDR1 KGHSH, CDR2 LQKENI. The CDR3 has 16 amino acids. This chain links TRBV18 with TRBJ2-3; D may be TRBD2 (6 bases). This specimen consisted of CD4+ or CD8+ T cells sorted from blood, obtained in a trial of the OX40 agonist ivuxolimab. This receptor was taken from an adult with an advanced solid tumor such as melanoma, head and neck, liver or kidney cancer. DNA of the CDR3: TGTGCCAGCTCACCCGTTTGGGAGGCACACACAGATACGCAGTATTTT. Translated, it gives CASSPVWEAHTDTQYF.